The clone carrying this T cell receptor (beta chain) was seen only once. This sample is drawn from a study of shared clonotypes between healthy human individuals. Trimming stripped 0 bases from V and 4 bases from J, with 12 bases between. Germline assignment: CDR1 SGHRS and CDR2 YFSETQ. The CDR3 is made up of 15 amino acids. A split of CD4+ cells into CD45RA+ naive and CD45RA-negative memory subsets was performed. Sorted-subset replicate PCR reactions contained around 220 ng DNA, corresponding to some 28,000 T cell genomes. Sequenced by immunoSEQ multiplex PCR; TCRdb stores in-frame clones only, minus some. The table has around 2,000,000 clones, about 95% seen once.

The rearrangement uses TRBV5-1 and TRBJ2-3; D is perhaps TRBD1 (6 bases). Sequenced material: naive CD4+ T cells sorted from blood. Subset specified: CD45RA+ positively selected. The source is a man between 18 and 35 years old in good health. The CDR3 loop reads CASSLEQGSADTQYF. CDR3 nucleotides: TGCGCCAGCAGCTTGGAACAGGGTAGCGCAGATACGCAGTATTTT. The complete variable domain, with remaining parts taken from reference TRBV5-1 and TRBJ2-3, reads KAGVTQTPRYLIKTRGQQVTLSCSPISGHRSVSWYQQTPGQGLQFLFEYFSETQRNKGNFPGRFSGRQFSNSRSEMNVSTLELGDSALYLCASSLEQGSADTQYFGPGTRLTVL.